The clone carrying this TCR beta chain was seen at least ten times. Germline trimming cut 5 bases from V and 5 bases from J; bases unmatched to any gene: 6. The germline V gene encodes CDR1 ENHRY and CDR2 SYGVKD. This CDR3 has 15 residues. A single record per CDR3 protein comes from TCRdb applying MiXCR to the 5' RACE reads. The table records roughly 180,000 distinct CDR3 sequences, roughly 6.2% of them present only once. The data derive from a study of T cells after yellow fever vaccination. This TCR came from a young man who received the YFV17D yellow fever vaccine. The specimen was CD4+ T cells sorted from PBMCs, collected on the day of the first yellow fever vaccination. The gene calls are TRBV10-3 and TRBJ2-1; TRBD2 matches at 10 bases. The CDR3 loop is CAISSLAGENNEQFF. CDR3 nucleotide sequence: TGTGCCATCAGTTCGCTAGCGGGGGAAAACAATGAGCAGTTCTTC.